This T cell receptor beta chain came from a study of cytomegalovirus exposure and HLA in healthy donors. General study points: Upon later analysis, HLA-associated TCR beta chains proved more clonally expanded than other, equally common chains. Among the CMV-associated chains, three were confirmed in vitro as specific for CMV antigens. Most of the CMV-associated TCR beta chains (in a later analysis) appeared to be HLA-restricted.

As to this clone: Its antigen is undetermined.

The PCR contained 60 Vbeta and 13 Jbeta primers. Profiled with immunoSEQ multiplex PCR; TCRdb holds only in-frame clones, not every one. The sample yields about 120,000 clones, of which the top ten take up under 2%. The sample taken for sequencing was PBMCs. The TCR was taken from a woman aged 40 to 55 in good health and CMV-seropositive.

The CDR3 nucleotides read TGTGCCAGCAGTTTCCGACAGGGGGCGCTTGGCTACACCTTC. Its protein is CASSFRQGALGYTF. J is TRBJ1-2 and V is TRBV28, with 10 bases identical to TRBD1. The CDR3 is 14 amino acids. The germline V gene encodes CDR1 MDHEN and CDR2 SYDVKM. V shed 3 bases, J shed 7 bases, and the junction held 5 bases outside the gene matches.